This TCR beta chain was documented in a study of T-cell reconstitution after alpha-beta-depleted transplantation in children. As it was prepared, the TCRbeta library received unique molecular identifiers. TCRdb independently ran MiXCR on the PCR reads; one entry per CDR3 protein. The repertoire holds approximately 340,000 distinct CDR3 sequences, with under 13% as singletons. This clonotype showed up many times. The sample was PBMCs from the stem cell graft donor, taken from the stem cell graft. This clonotype originated in a human donor who donated a stem cell graft to a child with acute lymphoblastic leukemia.

CDR3 DNA: TGCAGTGCTAGCCGCGGGAGCGGGGGTGAGCAGTTCTTC. It yields the protein CSASRGSGGEQFF. This rearrangement joins TRBV20-1 to TRBJ2-1; the match to TRBD2 covers 8 bases. V was clipped by 3 bases and J by 9 bases; unmatched bases: 7. CDR1 and CDR2 (germline): DFQATT, SNEGSKA (reference sequence). CDR3 length: 13 amino acids.